A selection of T cell receptor beta chains follows, all from one sample in a study of control samples from healthy donors and cancer patients. Assay: immunoSEQ multiplex PCR; the TCRdb copy retains only in-frame clones and omits some. The table includes about 190,000 clones, about 93% detected once. The sequenced sample was blood. The receptors come from a young man in good health. The CDR3 runs from the conserved cysteine through the conserved F or W. The order of the fields is CDR3 DNA, CDR3 protein, J gene, V gene, D gene, clone size. The D gene is left open where the match is weak. A row's size may be missing; if present it is once, few, many or a size class.

cdr3_nt: TGTGCCAGCAGAGAGCGGGGATCCTACAATGAGCAGTTCTTC
cdr3_aa: CASRERGSYNEQFF
j_call: TRBJ2-1
v_call: TRBV6-5
d_call: TRBD2
clone_size: -

cdr3_nt: TGTGCCAGCAGCGTAGCAGACACTGAAGCTTTCTTT
cdr3_aa: CASSVADTEAFF
j_call: TRBJ1-1
v_call: TRBV9
d_call: -
clone_size: -

cdr3_nt: TGCGCCAGCAGCTTGGGACAGGTGGAGGGCCTTGAAGCTTTCTTT
cdr3_aa: CASSLGQVEGLEAFF
j_call: TRBJ1-1
v_call: TRBV5-1
d_call: -
clone_size: -

cdr3_nt: TGCGCCAGCAGCTTGGCGGGGAGGGGGAACACTGAAGCTTTCTTT
cdr3_aa: CASSLAGRGNTEAFF
j_call: TRBJ1-1
v_call: TRBV5-1
d_call: -
clone_size: -

cdr3_nt: TGTGCCGGGTTTTTTGGGGGAAGCAATCAGCCCCAGCATTTT
cdr3_aa: CAGFFGGSNQPQHF
j_call: TRBJ1-5
v_call: TRBV7-5
d_call: -
clone_size: -

cdr3_nt: TGTGCCAGTAGTGCTACCGGGACAGGGGCCTTCTATGGCTACACCTTC
cdr3_aa: CASSATGTGAFYGYTF
j_call: TRBJ1-2
v_call: TRBV19
d_call: TRBD1
clone_size: -

cdr3_nt: TGTGCCAGCAGTAAGCGGACAGGGGGCAGCTACACCTTC
cdr3_aa: CASSKRTGGSYTF
j_call: TRBJ1-2
v_call: TRBV25-1
d_call: TRBD1
clone_size: -

cdr3_nt: TGTGCCAGCAGCCCCCCGAGGGATAATTCACCCCTCCACTTT
cdr3_aa: CASSPPRDNSPLHF
j_call: TRBJ1-6
v_call: TRBV7-9
d_call: -
clone_size: -

cdr3_nt: TGTGCCAGCATCGATGGTGTACAGTACTTC
cdr3_aa: CASIDGVQYF
j_call: TRBJ2-4
v_call: TRBV2
d_call: -
clone_size: -

cdr3_nt: TGTGCCAGCAGTTTGGTTAATGAAAAACTGTTTTTT
cdr3_aa: CASSLVNEKLFF
j_call: TRBJ1-4
v_call: TRBV28
d_call: -
clone_size: -

cdr3_nt: TGTGCCAGCAGGTTTGGCGTAGATAATTCACCCCTCCACTTT
cdr3_aa: CASRFGVDNSPLHF
j_call: TRBJ1-6
v_call: TRBV7-8
d_call: -
clone_size: -

cdr3_nt: TGTGCCATTCGGGGGACCGGCCACTATGGCTACACCTTC
cdr3_aa: CAIRGTGHYGYTF
j_call: TRBJ1-2
v_call: TRBV6-5
d_call: -
clone_size: once

cdr3_nt: TGTGCCATGGTGGAGGGTTGGTATGGCTACACCTTC
cdr3_aa: CAMVEGWYGYTF
j_call: TRBJ1-2
v_call: TRBV30
d_call: -
clone_size: -

cdr3_nt: TGTGCCAGCAGTTTCGAGGGTGAACAAACTGAAGCTTTCTTT
cdr3_aa: CASSFEGEQTEAFF
j_call: TRBJ1-1
v_call: TRBV6-5
d_call: -
clone_size: -

cdr3_nt: TGTGCCTGGAGTTCCGGGACAGGAGCCTACGAGCAGTACTTC
cdr3_aa: CAWSSGTGAYEQYF
j_call: TRBJ2-7
v_call: TRBV30
d_call: TRBD1
clone_size: -

cdr3_nt: TGTGCCATCAGTGAGTCTGTAGGGATTGATTCACCCCTCCACTTT
cdr3_aa: CAISESVGIDSPLHF
j_call: TRBJ1-6
v_call: TRBV10-3
d_call: -
clone_size: -

cdr3_nt: TGCGCCAGCGGACAGGGGGCTGGCGGGGCCAACGTCCTGACTTTC
cdr3_aa: CASGQGAGGANVLTF
j_call: TRBJ2-6
v_call: TRBV5-1
d_call: TRBD1
clone_size: -

cdr3_nt: TGTGCCAGCAGCCTTCGGACAGGAAAGAACCACGAGCAGTACTTC
cdr3_aa: CASSLRTGKNHEQYF
j_call: TRBJ2-7
v_call: TRBV13
d_call: TRBD1
clone_size: -

cdr3_nt: TGCGCCAGCAGCTTGGGACAGGGGGCATCGTGGGGTGAAAAACTGTTTTTT
cdr3_aa: CASSLGQGASWGEKLFF
j_call: TRBJ1-4
v_call: TRBV5-1
d_call: TRBD1
clone_size: -

cdr3_nt: TGTGCCGGGGCCGGGACAGGGGACTATGGCTACACCTTC
cdr3_aa: CAGAGTGDYGYTF
j_call: TRBJ1-2
v_call: TRBV2
d_call: TRBD1
clone_size: -

cdr3_nt: TGTGCCAGCGGTACCTCGGGGCAGCCCCAGCATTTT
cdr3_aa: CASGTSGQPQHF
j_call: TRBJ1-5
v_call: TRBV27
d_call: -
clone_size: -

cdr3_nt: TGTGCCAGCAATCAACTAGCGGTGAACACTGAAGCTTTCTTT
cdr3_aa: CASNQLAVNTEAFF
j_call: TRBJ1-1
v_call: TRBV2
d_call: -
clone_size: -

cdr3_nt: TGTGCCAGCAGCCAAGCGGGTTCTGGTGGAAACACCATATATTTT
cdr3_aa: CASSQAGSGGNTIYF
j_call: TRBJ1-3
v_call: TRBV3-1/TRBV3-2
d_call: -
clone_size: -

cdr3_nt: TGTGCCAGCAGAGGGCAATTCTACGAGCAGTACTTC
cdr3_aa: CASRGQFYEQYF
j_call: TRBJ2-7
v_call: TRBV6-5
d_call: -
clone_size: -